The clone carrying this T cell receptor (beta chain) has just a few counts. Its antigen is not identified. Mouse gene names apply. The read falls 1 residue short of the CDR3 end, and the missing part is taken from the germline J gene. Distinct nucleotide sequences in the sample also encode this CDR3. TCRbeta CDR3 was sequenced at survey depth with template counts. Here immunoSEQ multiplex PCR was the method, and the copy in TCRdb shows in-frame clones only, minus some. The table lists 3,000 to 4,000 clones, 47% of them singletons. This entry belongs to a study of tissue T cells after allogeneic stem cell transplantation. Study observations and caveats: TCR repertoires tracked anatomic similarity, regardless of disease or transplant status. Only a limited share of tissue TCRs appeared in blood or spleen.

The sample's time point: mouse harvest day 14 after allogeneic transplant. Tail vein injection delivered 10^7 T-cell-depleted bone marrow cells and 10^6 splenic CD5+ T cells. Mice had MHC-mismatched B6 into BALB/c GVHD, sampled day 7 or 14. The CDR3 is made up of 16 amino acids. CDR1 and CDR2 (germline): NSHNY, SYGAGN. J lost 1 base, V lost 0 bases, and 4 bases had no gene match. The gene calls are TRBV13-1 and TRBJ2-3, with 8 bases matching TRBD2. The clonotype comes from a female BALB/c mouse given C57BL/6 T cells with graft-versus-host disease after an allogeneic hematopoietic cell transplant. Input material: gut tissue. The CDR3: CASSDGGGQGAETLYF. The sequenced part of the CDR3 DNA is TGTGCCAGCAGTGATGGGGGGGGGCAGGGTGCAGAAACGCTGTAT.